This T cell receptor (beta chain) was retrieved from a study of technical replicates of blood from four donors. The CDR3 loop spans 16 amino acids. The V gene's germline CDR1 is MDHEN and CDR2 SYDVKM. V dropped 5 bases and J dropped 4 bases, with 20 bases sitting between them. Repertoires were generated with immunoSEQ multiplex PCR, while TCRdb's copy carries only in-frame clones and drops some. This table holds some 15,000 clones, roughly 91% found once. This clone was picked up one time. The sample was PBMCs. This sequence joins TRBV28 and TRBJ1-2; tentative D call: TRBD1 (6 bases). The source of this sequence is a human donor in good health. Here the CDR3 reads CASSRPLQGRGYGYTF. The CDR3 DNA is TGTGCCAGCAGTCGACCGCTACAGGGAAGGGGCTATGGCTACACCTTC.